The T cell receptor beta chain described here comes from a study of blood T cell repertoires in COVID-19. In the study overall: From T cells, B-cell-depleted T cells, or PBMCs came the material, which was cDNA or gDNA.

This clone appeared a single time. V was clipped by 0 bases and J by 5 bases; unmatched bases: 1. Germline CDR1 reads SGDLS; CDR2 reads YYNGEE. The CDR3 runs 15 residues. Libraries were prepared by immunoSEQ multiplex PCR; TCRdb keeps only in-frame clonotypes and omits some of them. The top ten clones hold approximately 2.5% of a sample with hundreds of thousands of clones, more than 90% of them seen once. This rearrangement joins TRBV9 to TRBJ2-2, with 10 bases fitting TRBD1. Sequencing used PBMCs or T cells enriched from blood (not recorded which). This sequence was found in a man between 60 and 75 years old who had recovered from COVID-19. CDR3: CASSVGGQGTGELFF. CDR3 in DNA: TGTGCCAGCAGCGTAGGGGGACAGGGGACCGGGGAGCTGTTTTTT.